Below, 6 T cell receptor beta chains from the same sample are listed, as sequenced in a study of T cells in women clearing cervical HPV infection. Clones were read by immunoSEQ multiplex PCR, and TCRdb kept only the in-frame ones, dropping some. Seen in this sample are 40,000 or so clones; the ten most common clones hold 6.4%. The sequencing input was blood buffy coat. Receptors originate from a woman aged 18-70 years with a cervical HPV16 infection that either progressed to CIN3+ or cleared (not recorded which).

With respect to this clone: The read halts 3 residues ahead of the CDR3 end, with the missing end drawn from the germline J gene. The rearrangement links TRBV14 to TRBJ2-7; 10 bases align to TRBD1. Per germline, CDR1 SGHDN and CDR2 FVKESK. This CDR3 spans 15 amino acids. Trimming cost V 1 base and J 6 bases; bases outside gene matches: 6. Partial CDR3 DNA: TGTGCCAGCAGCCAAGCTGGGACAGGGGCTCTCGAG. This gives the protein CASSQAGTGALE. The full-length CDR3 reads as CASSQAGTGALEQYF.

Concerning this clone: The CDR3 goes on 3 residues after the read ends, and that part is filled in from the germline J gene. This chain connects TRBV18 to TRBJ1-2; possible D gene TRBD1, 5 bases. In germline, CDR1 is KGHSH, CDR2 LQKENI. CDR3 length equals 18 residues. The CDR3 here is CASSQGMTTKSSYNDYTF. Incomplete CDR3 DNA: TGTGCCAGCTCCCAGGGCATGACGACAAAGAGCTCCTACAATGAC.

A remark on this clone: The CDR3 end is not reached by the read, which stops 3 residues before it; the germline J gene fills it in. This chain uses TRBV19 with TRBJ2-4; 7 bases match TRBD1. Per germline, CDR1 LNHDA and CDR2 SQIVND (reference sequence). The CDR3 is made up of 15 amino acids. The CDR3 protein is CASSTRGGARNGQYF. The sequenced part of the CDR3 DNA is TGTGCCAGTAGTACTCGAGGGGGCGCGCGGAATGGT. Full variable domain (outside the CDR3, taken from reference TRBV19 and TRBJ2-4): DGGITQSPKYLFRKEGQNVTLSCEQNLNHDAMYWYRQDPGQGLRLIYYSQIVNDFQKGDIAEGYSVSREKKESFPLTVTSAQKNPTAFYLCASSTRGGARNGQYFGAGTRLSVL.

In the case of this clone: Read coverage stops 3 residues before the CDR3 terminus; the germline J gene supplies the remainder. The gene calls are TRBV19 and TRBJ1-2; TRBD1 aligns across 9 bases. The CDR3 contains 14 residues. The germline V gene encodes CDR1 LNHDA and CDR2 SQIVND (reference sequence). The CDR3 sequence is CASKRNTGGFGYTF. The covered CDR3 bases are TGTGCCAGTAAGAGAAACACAGGGGGCTTCGGC.

Regarding this clone: The read comes to an end 3 residues before the CDR3 does, leaving the germline J gene to fill in the end. The rearrangement joins TRBV10-3 to TRBJ1-5; 7 nucleotides line up with TRBD1. CDR1 ENHRY and CDR2 SYGVKD come from the germline V gene. The CDR3 sequence is 14 residues long. The ends lost 10 bases at V and 2 bases at J; junction bases unmatched: 8. The CDR3 reads CASQTGFGNQPQHF. The sequenced part of the CDR3 DNA is TGTGCCAGCCAGACAGGGTTTGGCAATCAGCCC.

A word on this clone: Read sequence stops 3 residues before the CDR3 end, and the germline J gene provides the missing end. The chain is built from TRBV7-9 and TRBJ1-2; D gene uncertain. Germline CDR1 reads SEHNR; CDR2 reads FQNEAQ (reference sequence). The CDR3 sequence is 12 residues long. Incomplete CDR3 DNA: TGTGCCAGCAGCTTACAAACCGGGGAA. Its protein product is CASSLQTGE. The entire CDR3 is CASSLQTGEYTF. Complete variable domain (other parts from reference TRBV7-9 and TRBJ1-2): DTGVSQNPRHKITKRGQNVTFRCDPISEHNRLYWYRQTLGQGPEFLTYFQNEAQLEKSRLLSDRFSAERPKGSFSTLEIQRTEQGDSAMYLCASSLQTGEYTFGSGTRLTVV.